These 2 T cell receptor beta chains share one sample of origin, sequenced in a study of cytomegalovirus exposure and HLA in healthy donors. PCR amplification relied on 60 Vbeta primers (plus 13 Jbeta primers). Clones were read by immunoSEQ multiplex PCR, and TCRdb kept only the in-frame ones, dropping some. The sample has roughly 160,000 clones, 75% to 80% seen once. The specimen was PBMCs. All receptors derive from a man aged 45-65 years in good health and CMV-seropositive.

The chain carries TRBV7-2 and TRBJ2-3; tentative D call: TRBD1 (6 bases). V lost 2 bases and J 6 bases, leaving 6 bases between the germline ends. This CDR3 contains 12 residues. CDR1 and CDR2 (germline): SGHTA, FQGNSA. CDR3 bases: TGTGCCAGCAGCTTACAGGGGGATACGCAGTATTTT. Translating it yields CASSLQGDTQYF.

This chain uses TRBV9 with TRBJ2-3; 9 positions agree with TRBD1. CDR1 and CDR2 from the germline V gene are SGDLS and YYNGEE. The CDR3 totals 16 residues. V lost 3 bases to trimming and J lost 3 bases; unmatched junction nucleotides: 8. CDR3 sequence (DNA): TGTGCCAGCAGCGAGAGGACAGGGGAGTATACAGATACGCAGTATTTT. Translating it yields CASSERTGEYTDTQYF.